This is a list of T cell receptor beta chains from one sample in a study of T cells in Graves' hyperthyroidism and ophthalmopathy. TCRdb redid the calling of the multiplex PCR reads with MiXCR, one entry per CDR3 protein. Of 560,000 or so distinct CDR3 sequences in the sample, around 42% are singletons; the top ten hold approximately 8.2%. Sequencing input: peripheral blood or thyroid tissue (not recorded which). The receptors were gathered from a woman aged 18-29 years with Graves' hyperthyroidism. The CDR3 runs from the conserved cysteine through the conserved F or W. Each record gives: V gene, D gene, J gene, clone size, CDR3 protein, CDR3 DNA. D genes are given only for firm matches. Size tells how often a clone was seen (once, few, many) or the class of an expanded clone, and some rows leave it out.

>TRBV2|.|TRBJ2-6|.
CASNREGANVLTF
TGTGCCAGCAACAGGGAAGGGGCCAACGTCCTGACTTTC
>TRBV7-9|.|TRBJ2-2|.
CASSEGGPNTGELFF
TGTGCCAGCAGCGAAGGGGGTCCGAACACCGGGGAGCTGTTTTTT
>TRBV7-9|TRBD2|TRBJ2-7|many
CASSLVLAGVHEQYF
TGTGCCAGCAGCTTAGTTTTGGCGGGAGTGCACGAGCAGTACTTC
>TRBV9|TRBD1|TRBJ1-5|few
CASSVGQGDGNQPQHF
TGTGCCAGCAGCGTAGGACAGGGCGACGGGAATCAGCCCCAGCATTTT
>TRBV15|.|TRBJ2-7|.
CATSQDIAAYEQYF
TGTGCCACCAGCCAAGATATAGCGGCGTACGAGCAGTACTTC
>TRBV24-1|.|TRBJ1-5|.
CASRVDQPQHF
TGTGCTAGCAGGGTTGATCAGCCCCAGCATTTT
>TRBV25-1|.|TRBJ2-7|.
CASRSGQKYEQYF
TGTGCCAGCCGATCAGGACAGAAGTACGAGCAGTACTTC
>TRBV19|TRBD1|TRBJ1-4|.
CASRPGQGGLFF
TGTGCCAGCAGACCTGGACAGGGTGGACTGTTTTTT
>TRBV7-3|TRBD1|TRBJ1-3|.
CASSHPGQVSGNTIYF
TGTGCCAGCAGCCACCCCGGACAGGTCTCTGGAAACACCATATATTTT
>TRBV7-3|TRBD1|TRBJ2-6|many
CASSLGGTGRPGANVLTF
TGTGCCAGCAGCTTGGGAGGGACAGGGAGACCTGGGGCCAACGTCCTGACTTTC
>TRBV15|.|TRBJ2-7|many
CATSSEISGTHEQYF
TGTGCCACCAGCAGCGAAATCTCAGGGACCCACGAGCAGTACTTC
>TRBV7-9|TRBD1|TRBJ2-5|many
CASSPRDRGGETQYF
TGTGCCAGCAGCCCGCGGGACAGGGGAGGGGAGACCCAGTACTTC
>TRBV7-9|.|TRBJ1-2|.
CASSVSALGGYTF
TGTGCCAGCAGCGTAAGCGCCCTTGGGGGCTACACCTTC
>TRBV2|TRBD1|TRBJ2-7|once
CASIRQGAYEQYF
TGTGCCAGCATTCGACAGGGGGCCTACGAGCAGTACTTC
>TRBV2|.|TRBJ2-7|.
CASREPRIRSSYEQYF
TGTGCCAGCAGGGAACCTCGAATCCGGAGCTCCTACGAGCAGTACTTC
>TRBV2|TRBD1|TRBJ2-2|.
CASRRYRDRDTGELFF
TGTGCCAGCAGACGCTACCGGGACAGGGACACCGGGGAGCTGTTTTTT
>TRBV6-6|.|TRBJ1-3|.
CASTRGPGSGNTIYF
TGTGCCAGCACCAGAGGACCGGGCTCTGGAAACACCATATATTTT
>TRBV2|.|TRBJ2-5|many
CASNGGQETQYF
TGTGCCAGCAATGGGGGACAAGAGACCCAGTACTTC
>TRBV20-1|.|TRBJ2-7|few
CSARDEGTYEQYF
TGCAGTGCTAGAGATGAGGGGACTTACGAGCAGTACTTC
>TRBV7-7|.|TRBJ1-4|once
CASSHGGDEKLFF
TGTGCTAGCAGCCACGGAGGGGATGAAAAACTGTTTTTT
>TRBV19|TRBD1|TRBJ2-7|.
CASSIGTGGVYEQYF
TGTGCCAGTAGTATAGGGACAGGGGGCGTGTACGAGCAGTACTTC
>TRBV10-3|.|TRBJ1-6|many
CAISELRDNSPLHF
TGTGCCATCAGTGAGCTCCGGGATAATTCACCCCTCCACTTT